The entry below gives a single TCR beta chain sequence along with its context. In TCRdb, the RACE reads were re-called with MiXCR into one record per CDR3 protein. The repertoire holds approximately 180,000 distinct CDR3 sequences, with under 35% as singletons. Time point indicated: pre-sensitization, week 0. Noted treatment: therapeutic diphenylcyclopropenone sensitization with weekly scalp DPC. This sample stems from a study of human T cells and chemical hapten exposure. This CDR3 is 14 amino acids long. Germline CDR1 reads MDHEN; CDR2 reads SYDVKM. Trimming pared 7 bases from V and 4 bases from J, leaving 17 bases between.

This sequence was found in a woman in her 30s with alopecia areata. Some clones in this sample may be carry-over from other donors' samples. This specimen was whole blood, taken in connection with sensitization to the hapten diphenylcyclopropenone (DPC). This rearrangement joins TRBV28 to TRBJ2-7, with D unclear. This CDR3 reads CASTPGVTVYEQYF. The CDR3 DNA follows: TGTGCCAGCACCCCTGGAGTGACTGTGTACGAGCAGTACTTC.